This T cell receptor (beta chain) was identified during a study of blood T cell repertoires in COVID-19. About the research overall: The United States, Italy and Spain provided the acute and convalescent COVID-19 samples.

Source study methods: By means of reference gene primer amplification, nucleated cell counts were estimated. TCRdb's copy holds only in-frame clones and misses some; the assay was immunoSEQ multiplex PCR. That table is the source of V, J and clone size, and D and trimming were worked out from the DNA. Counted here are 190,000 or so clones, 80% to 90% occurring once; the ten biggest clones make up about 0.95%. The CDR3 length is 14 residues. The V end lost 4 bases, the J end lost 0 bases, and 9 bases lay between the germline ends. Germline values: CDR1 LGHNA, CDR2 YSLEER. The V and J genes are TRBV4-3 and TRBJ1-2; D unclear. Sequenced: peripheral blood. The receptor comes from a woman aged 18-29 years who had recovered from COVID-19. CDR3 sequence reads: CASSPEETNYGYTF. As DNA, the CDR3 is TGCGCCAGCAGCCCAGAGGAGACTAACTATGGCTACACCTTC.